The sequence of this TCR beta chain was determined in a study of identical twins (dated by TCRdb to the mid-2010s). For the wider study: To test whether fetal clonotypes persist, the study used deep sequencing on TCR alpha and beta repertoires from monozygotic twins, unrelated adults of various ages, and cord blood. Replicate twin experiments were performed at different times using different library preparation protocols to rule out contamination.

Only healthy Caucasian donors were included. Three pairs of female monozygotic twins, all aged about 18 to 30 years, made up the twin cohort. Peripheral blood mononuclear cells were the source from which RNA for the TCR libraries was isolated. The table lists this clonotype with many counts. Its antigen remains unidentified. Per-nucleotide qualities are absent, and no much larger clonotype sits a single base away. To prepare the library, 5' RACE was applied. The run used an Illumina HiSeq 2000. A universal primer binding site was added through template switching, and the final cDNA carried a unique molecular identifier so that TCR cDNA molecules could be counted accurately. Specific primers in the conserved constant-segment region were used to synthesize first-strand cDNA for the TCR alpha and beta chains. To control for contamination, every cDNA library carried two barcodes: a SMART-Mk sample barcode plus Illumina barcodes. Two successive PCR steps introduced TruSeq adapter sequences along with Illumina sample barcodes. The Illumina HiSeq platform was used with custom primers to sequence TCR alpha and beta cDNA libraries. The published analysis was carried out like this. Unique molecular identifiers were extracted from raw reads with MiGEC, and CDR3 positions were determined with MiXCR. For each individual, recombination models were inferred using an EM algorithm with the repgenHMM and IGoR tools. Shared clonotype analysis was performed with the tcR package in R, normalizing sharing by the product of cloneset sizes. To study raw recombination free of thymic and clonal selection effects, out-of-frame nonproductive sequences were analyzed. TCRdb ran its own pipeline on the public reads, namely fastp trimming at Q25 and MiXCR clone calling, and kept in-frame beta chains. Each entry merges the rows of one CDR3 protein and shows their most common DNA and genes. TCRdb's processing, not the study's, gives the V and J calls here. A total of a few hundred thousand distinct CDR3 sequences appear in this sample, over 8.5% of them only once. The leading ten clones occupy 3% of the sample.

On the study overall, not on this receptor specifically: The excess sharing between twins in beta out-of-frame sequences was weaker because fewer shared sequences reduced the signal-to-noise ratio. Abundant cord blood beta clonotypes had fewer insertions, young adult naive repertoires showed a similar but weaker trend, and memory repertoires showed no such trend. Out-of-frame TCR alpha sharing in monozygotic twins was systematically underestimated by recombination models, whereas sharing between unrelated individuals was in agreement with the recombination models. Compared with coincidental sharing between unrelated individuals, an excess of low generation-probability sequences was observed among out-of-frame TCR alpha sequences shared between twins. Zero-insertion analyses could be partly confounded by invariant T cells such as MAIT and iNKT, though diverse VJ usage argued against such confounding for most clonotypes. Conclusions relied on cross-sectional statistical analysis, since the same donors could not be followed over many years.

The data also belong to a second study, concerning yellow fever vaccine responses in identical twins. The other study reports the following: According to the authors, in identical twins the way T cells responded to vaccination appeared partly convergent and partly personalized. In the study, vaccine-responding T cell clones were precisely tracked in identical twins.

The sequence derives from a young woman in good health. Sequences were obtained from PBMCs.

The CDR3 here reads CASSLVLSSYNSPLHF. Read as DNA, the sequence is TGTGCCAGCAGCTTAGTGCTAAGCTCCTATAATTCACCCCTCCACTTT. This chain joins TRBV7-2 to TRBJ1-6, with no confident D gene call. The CDR3 covers 16 residues, taking in both the cysteine and the phenylalanine. The only DNA kept is the CDR3, 48 bases in frame from the first base. CDR1 is given as SGHTA and CDR2 as FQGNSA, both from the germline V gene. V and J lose 1 base and 0 bases, and a span of 7 bases separates them.